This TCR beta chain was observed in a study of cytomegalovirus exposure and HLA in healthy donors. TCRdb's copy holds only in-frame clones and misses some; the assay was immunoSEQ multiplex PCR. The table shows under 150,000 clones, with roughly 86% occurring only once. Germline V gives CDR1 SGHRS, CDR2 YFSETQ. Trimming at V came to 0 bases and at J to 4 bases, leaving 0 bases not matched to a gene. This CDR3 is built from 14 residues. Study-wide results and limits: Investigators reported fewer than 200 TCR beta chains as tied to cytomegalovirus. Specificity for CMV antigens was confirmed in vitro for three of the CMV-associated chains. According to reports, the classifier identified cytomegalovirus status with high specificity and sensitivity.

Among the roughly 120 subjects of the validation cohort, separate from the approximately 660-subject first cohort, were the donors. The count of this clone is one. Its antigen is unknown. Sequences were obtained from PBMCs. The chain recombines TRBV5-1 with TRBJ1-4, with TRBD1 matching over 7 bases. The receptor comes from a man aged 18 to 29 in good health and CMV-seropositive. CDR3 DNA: TGCGCCAGCAGCTTGGGGGACAGTAATGAAAAACTGTTTTTT. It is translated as CASSLGDSNEKLFF.